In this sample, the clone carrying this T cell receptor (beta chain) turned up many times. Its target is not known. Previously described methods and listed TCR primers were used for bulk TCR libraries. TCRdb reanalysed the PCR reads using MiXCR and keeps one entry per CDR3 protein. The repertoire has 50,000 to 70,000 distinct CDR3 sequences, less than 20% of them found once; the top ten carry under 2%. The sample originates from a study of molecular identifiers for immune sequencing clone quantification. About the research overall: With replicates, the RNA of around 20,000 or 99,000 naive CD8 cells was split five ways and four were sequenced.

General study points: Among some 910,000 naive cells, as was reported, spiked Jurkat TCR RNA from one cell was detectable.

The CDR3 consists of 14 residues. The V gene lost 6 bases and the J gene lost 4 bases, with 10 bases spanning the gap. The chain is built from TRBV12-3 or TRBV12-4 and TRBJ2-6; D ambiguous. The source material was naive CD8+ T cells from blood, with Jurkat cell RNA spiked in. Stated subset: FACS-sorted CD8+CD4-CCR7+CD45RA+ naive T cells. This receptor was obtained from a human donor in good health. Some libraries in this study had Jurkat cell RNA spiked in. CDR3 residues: CASSRGSGANVLTF. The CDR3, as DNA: TGTGCCAGCAGCCGTGGATCCGGGGCCAACGTCCTGACTTTC.